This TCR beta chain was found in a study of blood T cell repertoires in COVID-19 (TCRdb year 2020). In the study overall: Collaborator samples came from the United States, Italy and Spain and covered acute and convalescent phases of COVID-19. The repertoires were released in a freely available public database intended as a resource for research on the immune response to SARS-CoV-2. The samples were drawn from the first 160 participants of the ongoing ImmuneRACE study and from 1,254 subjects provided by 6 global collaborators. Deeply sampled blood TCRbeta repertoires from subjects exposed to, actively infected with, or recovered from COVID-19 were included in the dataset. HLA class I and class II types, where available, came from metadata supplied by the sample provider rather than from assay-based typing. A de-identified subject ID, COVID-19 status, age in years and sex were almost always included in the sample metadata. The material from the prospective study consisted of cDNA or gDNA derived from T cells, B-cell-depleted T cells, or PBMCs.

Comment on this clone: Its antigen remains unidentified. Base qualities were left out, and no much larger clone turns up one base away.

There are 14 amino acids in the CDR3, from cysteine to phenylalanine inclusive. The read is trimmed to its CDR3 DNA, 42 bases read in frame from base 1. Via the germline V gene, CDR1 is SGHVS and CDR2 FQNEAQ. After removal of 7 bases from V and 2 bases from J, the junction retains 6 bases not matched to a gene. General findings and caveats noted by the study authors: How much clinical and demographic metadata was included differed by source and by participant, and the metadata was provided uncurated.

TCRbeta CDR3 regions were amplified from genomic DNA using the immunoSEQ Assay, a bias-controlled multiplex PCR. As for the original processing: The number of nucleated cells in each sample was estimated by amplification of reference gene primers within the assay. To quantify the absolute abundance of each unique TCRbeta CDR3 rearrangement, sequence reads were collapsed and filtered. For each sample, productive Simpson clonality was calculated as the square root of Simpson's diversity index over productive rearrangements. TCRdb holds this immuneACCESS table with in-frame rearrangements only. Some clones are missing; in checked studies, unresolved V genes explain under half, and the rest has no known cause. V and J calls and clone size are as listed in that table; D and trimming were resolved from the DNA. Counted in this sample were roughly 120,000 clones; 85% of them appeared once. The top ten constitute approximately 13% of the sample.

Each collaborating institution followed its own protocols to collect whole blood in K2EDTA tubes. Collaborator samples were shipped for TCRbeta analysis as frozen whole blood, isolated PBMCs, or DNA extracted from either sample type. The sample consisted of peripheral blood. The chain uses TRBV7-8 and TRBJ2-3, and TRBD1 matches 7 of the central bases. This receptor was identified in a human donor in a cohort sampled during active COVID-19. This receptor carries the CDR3 CASTETGLTDTQYF. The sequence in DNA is TGTGCCAGCACCGAGACAGGGCTCACAGATACGCAGTATTTT.